This T cell receptor beta chain is from a study of blood T cell repertoires in COVID-19. Study information: Samples of COVID-19 (acute and convalescent) were obtained from the United States, Italy and Spain. Sources were T cells, B-cell-depleted T cells, or PBMCs; the material itself was cDNA or gDNA.

The germline CDR1 and CDR2 sequences are SQVTM and ANQGSEA. With 4 bases clipped from V and 6 bases from J, the junction kept 9 bases outside the gene matches. CDR3 length: 14 amino acids. Authors' data handling: Counts of nucleated cells, estimated from reference gene primer amplification, were obtained. Some clones are missing from TCRdb's copy, which holds only in-frame ones; the method was immunoSEQ multiplex PCR. The V and J calls and clone size were taken over from that table, and D and trimming were inferred from the DNA. The repertoire has 90,000 to 120,000 clones, approximately 80% of them found once; the top ten carry 4% to 5.5%.

This sequence was found in a man aged 60 to 69 with acute or convalescent COVID-19. J is TRBJ1-1 and V is TRBV29-1, with 9 bases that match TRBD1. Sequencing was performed on peripheral blood. The CDR3 reads CSVVPGQGKPEAFF. The CDR3 DNA follows: TGCAGCGTTGTTCCCGGACAGGGGAAGCCTGAAGCTTTCTTT.